One sample yielded the 25 T cell receptor beta chains listed below, sequenced in a study of blood T cells in healthy people across ages. A sample-barcoded 5' primer and a J-beta primer mix were used in a second PCR of roughly 6 to 11 cycles. TCRdb used MiXCR to reprocess the 5' RACE reads, holding one entry per CDR3 protein. The data hold about 1.5 million distinct CDR3 sequences, with around 40% observed a single time. Sequencing was carried out using blood. The receptors were sampled from a woman aged 18-29 years in good health.

The genes are TRBV5-1 and TRBJ2-1; D not certain. The CDR3 has 16 amino acids. The germline gives CDR1 SGHRS, CDR2 YFSETQ. Trimming stripped 1 base from V and 3 bases from J, with 14 bases between. CDR3 residues: CASSLSSHQVYNEQFF. The CDR3 nucleotides read TGCGCCAGCAGCTTGTCCAGTCATCAAGTCTACAATGAGCAGTTCTTC.

The genes are TRBV4-1 and TRBJ2-7, with TRBD2 as a possible D gene (5 bases). The CDR3 is 15 residues long. V gave up 4 bases and J gave up 0 bases, with 13 bases separating them. The germline V gene encodes CDR1 MGHRA and CDR2 YSYEKL. The CDR3 sequence is CASSPGRLFSYEQYF. CDR3 nucleotides: TGCGCCAGCAGCCCTGGGAGACTTTTCTCCTACGAGCAGTACTTC.

This clonotype was seen a handful of times. The chain links TRBV4-3 to TRBJ2-7, with 7 bases that match TRBD1. The CDR3 totals 16 residues. Germline CDR1 LGHNA, CDR2 YSLEER. V lost 1 base to trimming and J lost 3 bases; unmatched junction nucleotides: 9. For the CDR3, the DNA is TGCGCCAGCAGCCAAGCATCGAGACAGGGTTACTACGAGCAGTACTTC. It is translated as CASSQASRQGYYEQYF.

This clonotype was detected only a few times. The rearrangement joins TRBV11-2 to TRBJ2-7; D might be TRBD1 or TRBD2, each matching 5 bases. Trimming took 4 bases from V and 3 from J, leaving 22 bases between them. The CDR3 loop spans 17 amino acids. CDR1 is SGHAT and CDR2 is FQNNGV in the germline V gene. This CDR3 reads CASSSLGVKPTFYEQYF. The CDR3 bases are TGTGCCAGCAGCTCATTGGGGGTAAAGCCTACCTTCTACGAGCAGTACTTC.

The rearrangement uses TRBV9 and TRBJ2-4; D remains ambiguous. The DNA end is a closer match to TRBJ2-5, so the J assignment may be wrong. Per the germline V gene, CDR1 is SGDLS and CDR2 is YYNGEE. The CDR3 totals 14 residues. The CDR3 spells CASSVGVQQETQYF. CDR3 in DNA: TGTGCCAGCAGCGTAGGAGTACAGCAAGAGACCCAGTACTTC.

The chain has TRBV4-1 and TRBJ1-2; D call uncertain. Per germline, CDR1 MGHRA and CDR2 YSYEKL. The CDR3 is made up of 15 amino acids. V lost 2 bases to trimming and J lost 4 bases, with 14 bases between them. This chain's CDR3 is CASSQPTAPSYGYTF. DNA for the CDR3: TGCGCCAGCAGCCAACCAACAGCACCATCCTATGGCTACACCTTC.

This clonotype was observed a few times. The chain links TRBV18 to TRBJ2-5, with a possible D match to TRBD2 (5 bases). This CDR3 has 14 residues. Germline assignment: CDR1 KGHSH and CDR2 LQKENI. V shed 3 bases and J shed 3 bases, with 11 bases lying between them. In nucleotides, the CDR3 is TGTGCCAGCTCACCGACATTCGGGGAAGAGACCCAGTACTTC. This codes for CASSPTFGEETQYF.

This clonotype was counted only a few times. The chain is built from TRBV6-5 and TRBJ2-3; TRBD1 or TRBD2 may be the D gene (5 bases each). The germline gives CDR1 MNHEY, CDR2 SVGAGI. V was pared by 2 bases and J by 0 bases, with 15 bases between. The CDR3 covers 17 residues. DNA for the CDR3: TGTGCCAGCAGTTACCCGGGGAGAGGGGCTAGCACAGATACGCAGTATTTT. Translation: CASSYPGRGASTDTQYF.

This clonotype was counted once. Compared with germline, one end of the junction differs, possibly owing to a read error. The chain uses TRBV27 and TRBJ1-1; D is perhaps TRBD1 (5 bases). CDR3 length: 15 amino acids. Germline V gene data show CDR1 as MNHEY and CDR2 as SMNVEV (reference sequence). The CDR3 sequence is CTSSLYGGMNTEAFF. The CDR3 DNA is TGTACCAGCAGTTTATACGGGGGAATGAACACTGAAGCTTTCTTT.

As to this clonotype: At one boundary the junction diverges from the germline segment, which might be a read error. The V call is TRBV4-3, the J call TRBJ2-2; possibly TRBD1 or TRBD2 for D (7 bases each). Germline assignment: CDR1 LGHNA and CDR2 YSLEER. This CDR3 spans 16 amino acids. CDR3 in DNA: TGCGCCAGCAGCCAAGATTGGCTAGCATCAGGGGGGGCGCTGTTTTTT. It yields the protein CASSQDWLASGGALFF.

This clonotype was observed a few times. The rearrangement joins TRBV4-3 to TRBJ2-3; D is uncertain. The V gene lost 4 bases and the J gene lost 4 bases, with 15 bases spanning the gap. The CDR3 covers 15 residues. The germline gives CDR1 LGHNA, CDR2 YSLEER. The CDR3 coding sequence is TGCGCCAGCAGCCCCCGGGCAATTTCCTCAGATACGCAGTATTTT. This gives the protein CASSPRAISSDTQYF.

This chain joins TRBV9 and TRBJ2-2; 7 positions agree with TRBD1. J gave up 0 bases and V 5 bases, and 4 bases lay outside the gene matches. This CDR3 is built from 15 residues. Germline CDR1 and CDR2: SGDLS and YYNGEE. The CDR3 DNA follows: TGTGCCAGCAGTACAGGGGCGACGAACACCGGGGAGCTGTTTTTT. It codes for CASSTGATNTGELFF.

The chain recombines TRBV20-1 with TRBJ2-5, with TRBD2 matching over 9 bases. Germline V gene sequence: CDR1 DFQATT, CDR2 SNEGSKA (reference sequence). There are 15 residues in the CDR3. Trimming removed 2 bases from V and 3 bases from J; junction bases left unmatched: 7. This CDR3 reads CSARPLAGNKETQYF. The CDR3 DNA sequence: TGCAGTGCTAGACCCCTAGCGGGGAACAAAGAGACCCAGTACTTC.

This clonotype was counted a few times. This chain joins TRBV3-1 and TRBJ2-7; 8 bases line up with TRBD2. The V gene's germline CDR1 is LGHDT and CDR2 YNNKEL (reference sequence). V was clipped by 6 bases and J by 4 bases; unmatched bases: 8. The CDR3 is made up of 14 amino acids. CDR3 DNA sequence: TGTGCCAGCAGTCGAGCGGGAGATTTATACGAGCAGTACTTC. This gives the protein CASSRAGDLYEQYF.

V and J are TRBV29-1 and TRBJ2-7, with D perhaps TRBD2 (5 bases). The CDR3 loop spans 14 amino acids. Germline CDR1 and CDR2: SQVTM and ANQGSEA. The V and J ends lost 4 bases and 6 bases respectively, with 19 bases between them. The DNA of the CDR3 is TGCAGCGTTGGCATAGGCGGGTCTTTGTCCGAGCAGTACTTC. Its translation is CSVGIGGSLSEQYF.

This clonotype was picked up a small number of times. This sequence joins TRBV7-9 and TRBJ2-7; TRBD1 matches 7 bases. The V and J ends lost 8 bases and 5 bases, in that order; junction bases with no gene match: 3. Germline CDR1 is SEHNR and CDR2 is FQNEAQ (reference sequence). The CDR3 contains 11 residues. Written as DNA, the CDR3 is TGTGCCAGCGAGAGGGGGCACGAGCAGTACTTC. Amino acids: CASERGHEQYF.

The CDR3 region is CSARGETGRTYGYTF. The CDR3, as DNA: TGCAGTGCTAGAGGGGAGACGGGGCGGACCTATGGCTACACCTTC. The chain has TRBV20-1 and TRBJ1-2, with TRBD1 as a possible D gene (5 bases). Trimming shortened V by 1 base and J by 4 bases, and 16 bases separated the two germline ends. This CDR3 has 15 amino acids. Germline CDR1 is DFQATT and CDR2 is SNEGSKA (reference sequence).

This clonotype has only a few counts. This sequence joins TRBV4-1 and TRBJ2-7; 7 bases are a match to TRBD1. CDR3 length: 15 residues. After removal of 2 bases from V and 3 bases from J, the junction contained 7 bases not matched to a gene. CDR1 MGHRA and CDR2 YSYEKL come from the germline V gene. CDR3: CASSQWLGQNYEQYF. The CDR3 DNA follows: TGCGCCAGCAGCCAATGGCTGGGACAGAACTACGAGCAGTACTTC.

The chain has TRBV11-2 and TRBJ2-1; 9 bases agree with TRBD1. The CDR3 loop spans 14 amino acids. The J segment lost 10 bases and the V segment lost 5 bases, leaving 9 bases of the junction unmatched. Germline-derived CDR1 and CDR2 are SGHAT and FQNNGV. The CDR3 spells CASSPSTGGSEQFF. The CDR3 DNA sequence: TGTGCCAGCAGCCCGTCAACAGGGGGCAGCGAGCAGTTCTTC.

This clonotype was counted between two and nine times. The genes are TRBV6-2 or TRBV6-3 and TRBJ2-3; D assignment may be TRBD1 or TRBD2 (5 bases each). Per germline, CDR1 MNHEY and CDR2 SVGEGT. Trimming removed 5 bases from V and 5 bases from J, with 20 bases in between. CDR3 length: 16 amino acids. The CDR3 here is CASSGGHHEAQDTQYF. The CDR3 DNA follows: TGTGCCAGCAGTGGAGGACATCATGAGGCCCAAGATACGCAGTATTTT.

About this clonotype itself: Relative to the germline gene, one junction end is altered; a read error may explain this. The V gene is TRBV9, the J gene TRBJ2-5, with TRBD1 matching 7 bases. The CDR3 is 14 residues long. The germline V gene has CDR1 SGDLS and CDR2 YYNGEE. The CDR3 reads CASSVTGTQGTQYF. In nucleotides, the CDR3 is TGTGCCAGCAGCGTGACAGGGACCCAAGGGACCCAGTACTTC. Full variable domain (rest looked up from reference TRBV9 and TRBJ2-5): DSGVTQTPKHLITATGQRVTLRCSPRSGDLSVYWYQQSLDQGLQFLIQYYNGEERAKGNILERFSAQQFPDLHSELNLSSLELGDSALYFCASSVTGTQGTQYFGPGTRLLVL.

The sample holds many counts of this clonotype. The chain combines TRBV28 with TRBJ2-3, with TRBD2 matching 7 bases. Germline V gene lookup returns CDR1 MDHEN and CDR2 SYDVKM. V lost 5 bases and J lost 2; bases outside the gene matches: 7. The CDR3 is 15 residues long. The CDR3 loop is CASSPLAGHTDTQYF. CDR3 coding DNA: TGTGCCAGCAGTCCTTTAGCGGGTCACACAGATACGCAGTATTTT.

This rearrangement joins TRBV2 to TRBJ1-5, with D possibly matching TRBD1 (5 bases). Germline lookup yields CDR1 SNHLY and CDR2 FYNNEI. Trimming stripped 6 bases from V and 7 bases from J, with 13 bases between. The CDR3 extends over 13 amino acids. CDR3 sequence reads: CASRPRGTQPQHF. The CDR3 bases are TGTGCCAGCAGACCAAGGGGAACGCAGCCCCAGCATTTT.

As regards this clonotype: Germline and junction disagree at one end, which may indicate a read error. The chain combines TRBV20-1 with TRBJ2-7, with D uncertain. The CDR3 consists of 12 residues. The germline V gene has CDR1 DFQATT and CDR2 SNEGSKA (reference sequence). CDR3 in amino acids: CSARSWKYEQNF. As DNA, the CDR3 is TGCAGTGCAAGGTCCTGGAAATACGAGCAGAACTTC.

This chain connects TRBV6-5 to TRBJ2-1; D gene unclear. The J call may not be correct, given that the DNA end is closer to TRBJ2-7. CDR1 is MNHEY, CDR2 SVGAGI, per germline. The CDR3 is 15 residues long. CDR3 DNA sequence: TGTGCCAGCAGCTCTCATCTACAAAACTACAATGAGCAGTACTTC. This codes for CASSSHLQNYNEQYF.